These T cell receptor beta chains were read from a single sample in a study of cytomegalovirus exposure and HLA in healthy donors. Libraries were prepared by immunoSEQ multiplex PCR; TCRdb keeps only in-frame clonotypes and omits some of them. The sample lists some 130,000 clones; around 70% were seen once. Sequenced sample: PBMCs. All receptors come from an older woman in good health and CMV-seropositive. Both conserved end residues are part of each CDR3. The D gene is left open where the match is weak. Rows give clone size only sometimes, using once, few, many, or a class for an expanded clone.

cdr3_aa: CASSLWDREENEQFF; cdr3_nt: TGTGCCAGCAGCTTATGGGACAGGGAAGAAAATGAGCAGTTCTTC; clone_size: NA; j_call: TRBJ2-1; d_call: TRBD1; v_call: TRBV7-2
cdr3_aa: CASRPTTGWTHEQYF; cdr3_nt: TGTGCCAGCAGGCCTACCACAGGGTGGACTCACGAGCAGTACTTC; clone_size: few; j_call: TRBJ2-7; d_call: NA; v_call: TRBV6-5
cdr3_aa: CASRVGQGEETQYF; cdr3_nt: TGCGCCAGCAGGGTTGGACAGGGAGAAGAGACCCAGTACTTC; clone_size: NA; j_call: TRBJ2-5; d_call: TRBD1; v_call: TRBV5-1
cdr3_aa: CASSSNQPQHF; cdr3_nt: TGTGCCAGCAGTTCAAATCAGCCCCAGCATTTT; clone_size: NA; j_call: TRBJ1-5; d_call: NA; v_call: TRBV6-6
cdr3_aa: CASSDRDGGELFF; cdr3_nt: TGTGCCAGCAGCGACAGGGATGGCGGGGAGCTGTTTTTT; clone_size: few; j_call: TRBJ2-2; d_call: TRBD1; v_call: TRBV2
cdr3_aa: CASSPLGTVGNSEQYF; cdr3_nt: TGTGCCAGCTCACCACTCGGGACAGTAGGAAACTCCGAGCAGTACTTC; clone_size: NA; j_call: TRBJ2-7; d_call: TRBD1; v_call: TRBV18
cdr3_aa: CASSQVSGVGYTF; cdr3_nt: TGCGCCAGCAGCCAAGTCTCGGGGGTCGGCTACACCTTC; clone_size: NA; j_call: TRBJ1-2; d_call: NA; v_call: TRBV4-1
cdr3_aa: CSVVRGATYEQYF; cdr3_nt: TGCAGCGTTGTACGGGGGGCAACCTACGAGCAGTACTTC; clone_size: NA; j_call: TRBJ2-7; d_call: NA; v_call: TRBV29-1
cdr3_aa: CASSSQGYEQYF; cdr3_nt: TGTGCCAGCAGCTCACAGGGTTACGAGCAGTACTTC; clone_size: NA; j_call: TRBJ2-7; d_call: NA; v_call: TRBV5-5
cdr3_aa: CASSDGAGESYGYTF; cdr3_nt: TGTGCCAGCAGTGACGGGGCAGGGGAGAGCTATGGCTACACCTTC; clone_size: NA; j_call: TRBJ1-2; d_call: NA; v_call: TRBV6-4
cdr3_aa: CASSQDRGTTFGANVLTF; cdr3_nt: TGCGCCAGCAGCCAAGATAGGGGTACAACGTTTGGGGCCAACGTCCTGACTTTC; clone_size: few; j_call: TRBJ2-6; d_call: NA; v_call: TRBV4-1
cdr3_aa: CASSPQGRDTEAFF; cdr3_nt: TGTGCCAGCAGCCCGCAGGGAAGGGACACTGAAGCTTTCTTT; clone_size: NA; j_call: TRBJ1-1; d_call: NA; v_call: TRBV11-2
cdr3_aa: CASSLAGGETQYF; cdr3_nt: TGTGCCAGCAGCTTAGCGGGGGGGGAGACCCAGTACTTC; clone_size: NA; j_call: TRBJ2-5; d_call: TRBD2; v_call: TRBV11-1
cdr3_aa: CASSSPPGNTEAFF; cdr3_nt: TGTGCCAGCAGCTCGCCTCCCGGGAACACTGAAGCTTTCTTT; clone_size: NA; j_call: TRBJ1-1; d_call: NA; v_call: TRBV5-6
cdr3_aa: CASSVGQGWNTEAFF; cdr3_nt: TGTGCCAGCAGCGTAGGCCAGGGTTGGAATACTGAAGCTTTCTTT; clone_size: NA; j_call: TRBJ1-1; d_call: NA; v_call: TRBV9
cdr3_aa: CASSSSSSYNEQFF; cdr3_nt: TGTGCCAGCAGTTCGAGTAGCTCCTACAATGAGCAGTTCTTC; clone_size: few; j_call: TRBJ2-1; d_call: NA; v_call: TRBV6-5
cdr3_aa: CSVGARANTEAFF; cdr3_nt: TGCAGCGTTGGGGCCAGGGCGAACACTGAAGCTTTCTTT; clone_size: NA; j_call: TRBJ1-1; d_call: NA; v_call: TRBV29-1
cdr3_aa: CASSHGTARYGYTF; cdr3_nt: TGCGCCAGCAGCCACGGGACAGCCCGCTATGGCTACACCTTC; clone_size: NA; j_call: TRBJ1-2; d_call: TRBD1; v_call: TRBV5-1
cdr3_aa: CASRAQGRNEQFF; cdr3_nt: TGTGCCAGCAGGGCACAGGGTCGCAATGAGCAGTTCTTC; clone_size: few; j_call: TRBJ2-1; d_call: NA; v_call: TRBV6-6
cdr3_aa: CATSRPYTGELFF; cdr3_nt: TGTGCCACCAGCAGACCCTATACCGGGGAGCTGTTTTTT; clone_size: NA; j_call: TRBJ2-2; d_call: NA; v_call: TRBV15
cdr3_aa: CASSLTTRGETQYF; cdr3_nt: TGCGCCAGCAGCTTAACGACTAGAGGAGAGACCCAGTACTTC; clone_size: NA; j_call: TRBJ2-5; d_call: NA; v_call: TRBV5-1
cdr3_aa: CASRRTGPSNQPQHF; cdr3_nt: TGTGCCAGCAGGAGGACAGGTCCTAGCAATCAGCCCCAGCATTTT; clone_size: few; j_call: TRBJ1-5; d_call: TRBD1; v_call: TRBV6-1
cdr3_aa: CASSETGGDYGYTF; cdr3_nt: TGTGCCAGCAGCGAGACAGGGGGTGACTATGGCTACACCTTC; clone_size: NA; j_call: TRBJ1-2; d_call: TRBD1; v_call: TRBV7-9
cdr3_aa: CATSRGQSEHNEQFF; cdr3_nt: TGTGCCACCAGCAGAGGACAGTCTGAACACAATGAGCAGTTCTTC; clone_size: NA; j_call: TRBJ2-1; d_call: NA; v_call: TRBV15
cdr3_aa: CASRAGLLNTEAFF; cdr3_nt: TGTGCCAGCAGGGCAGGCCTTTTGAACACTGAAGCTTTCTTT; clone_size: few; j_call: TRBJ1-1; d_call: NA; v_call: TRBV6-5
cdr3_aa: CAISASTLSGDTQYF; cdr3_nt: TGTGCCATCAGTGCATCCACACTTAGCGGAGATACGCAGTATTTT; clone_size: NA; j_call: TRBJ2-3; d_call: NA; v_call: TRBV10-3
cdr3_aa: CASSPLAGVTTNEKLFF; cdr3_nt: TGTGCCAGCAGTCCGTTAGCGGGGGTTACAACTAATGAAAAACTGTTTTTT; clone_size: NA; j_call: TRBJ1-4; d_call: NA; v_call: TRBV28
cdr3_aa: CASSESVGQGAYEQYF; cdr3_nt: TGCGCCAGCAGTGAGTCGGTGGGACAGGGCGCCTACGAGCAGTACTTC; clone_size: few; j_call: TRBJ2-7; d_call: TRBD1; v_call: TRBV10-1